This T cell receptor (beta chain) was retrieved from a study of cytomegalovirus exposure and HLA in healthy donors. PCR primers comprised 60 Vbeta and 13 Jbeta primers. TCRdb keeps only in-frame clones here, not all; method: immunoSEQ multiplex PCR. The table records 90,000 to 110,000 clones, roughly 79% of them present only once. Unmatched junction bases numbered 2, after V lost 1 base and J lost 2 bases. Germline lookup yields CDR1 SGHRS and CDR2 YFSETQ. This CDR3 is built from 15 residues. The clonotype was recovered from a man in his forties in good health and CMV-seronegative. This chain links TRBV5-1 with TRBJ1-3; 8 nucleotides line up with TRBD1. Input material: PBMCs. The CDR3 nucleotides read TGCGCCAGCAGCTTGACGACAGGGGCTGGAAACACCATATATTTT. The encoded protein is CASSLTTGAGNTIYF.